One sample yielded the 10 T cell receptor beta chains listed below, sequenced in a study of regulatory T cells in long-lasting Graves disease. Regarding time point: persistent/refractory GD, antithyroid drugs over 5 years with positive TRAb. RNA extracted from PBMCs served as the sequencing template. Arm-PCR with iRepertoire HTBI primers amplified the CDR3 regions for these TCR beta libraries. One entry per CDR3 protein results from TCRdb running MiXCR on the multiplex PCR reads. The top ten clones hold approximately 27% of a sample with under 450,000 distinct CDR3 sequences, roughly 20% of them seen once. Sample: peripheral blood mononuclear cells (PBMCs), taken when the disease was refractory, from a patient treated with antithyroid drugs. The receptor source for this set is a woman in her thirties or forties with Graves disease.

This clonotype has ten or more counts. The rearrangement joins TRBV9 to TRBJ2-5; 9 nucleotides match TRBD1. Unmatched junction bases numbered 6, after V lost 4 bases and J lost 5 bases. Germline V CDR1 and CDR2: SGDLS, YYNGEE. This CDR3 has 14 amino acids. In DNA form, the CDR3 reads TGTGCCAGCAGCCGGGGACAGGGAAAGGAGACCCAGTACTTC. Amino acids: CASSRGQGKETQYF. The full variable domain, completed using reference TRBV9 and TRBJ2-5, is DSGVTQTPKHLITATGQRVTLRCSPRSGDLSVYWYQQSLDQGLQFLIQYYNGEERAKGNILERFSAQQFPDLHSELNLSSLELGDSALYFCASSRGQGKETQYFGPGTRLLVL.

Many counts were recorded for this clonotype. The J gene is TRBJ2-7, the V gene TRBV28; maybe TRBD2 (5 bases). The CDR3 runs 16 residues. The germline V gene has CDR1 MDHEN and CDR2 SYDVKM. V gave up 5 bases and J gave up 0 bases, with 17 bases separating them. The CDR3 region has the DNA TGTGCCAGCAGTACGGACGGATCGGGAAGCTCCTACGAGCAGTACTTC. Translating gives CASSTDGSGSSYEQYF.

This clonotype was seen only a few times. This chain connects TRBV25-1 to TRBJ1-4, with D uncertain. Trimming stripped 6 bases from V and 0 bases from J, with 8 bases between. The length of the CDR3 is 14 residues. Germline-derived CDR1 and CDR2 are MGHDK and SYGVNS. CDR3 sequence reads: CASSEHATNEKLFF. The CDR3 DNA is TGTGCCAGCAGCGAACACGCAACTAATGAAAAACTGTTTTTT.

This rearrangement joins TRBV4-1 to TRBJ1-4, with unresolved D. Germline CDR1 is MGHRA and CDR2 is YSYEKL. Trimming left V 1 base short and J 8 bases short, with 8 bases between. The CDR3 covers 13 residues. This CDR3 is CASSQAPPEKLFF. The CDR3 coding sequence is TGCGCCAGCAGCCAAGCACCCCCCGAAAAACTGTTTTTT.

The V call is TRBV5-6, the J call TRBJ1-4; D may be TRBD1 (5 bases). The CDR3 is 13 residues long. Germline CDR1 SGHDT, CDR2 YYEEEE. V was trimmed by 4 bases and J by 4 bases, leaving 8 bases between them. CDR3 sequence reads: CASSQGDNEKLFF. The DNA for the CDR3 is TGTGCCAGCAGCCAGGGAGATAATGAAAAACTGTTTTTT. The whole variable domain, remainder taken from reference TRBV5-6 and TRBJ1-4, is DAGVTQSPTHLIKTRGQQVTLRCSPKSGHDTVSWYQQALGQGPQFIFQYYEEEERQRGNFPDRFSGHQFPNYSSELNVNALLLGDSALYLCASSQGDNEKLFFGSGTQLSVL.

J is TRBJ2-7 and V is TRBV20-1, with D possibly matching TRBD1 (6 bases). CDR1 is DFQATT, CDR2 SNEGSKA, per germline (reference sequence). CDR3 length equals 15 residues. Trimming removed 6 bases at V and 5 bases at J, with 23 bases between. The CDR3 coding sequence is TGCAGTGCCGCCATTAGGACAGTCTGGATTGACGAGCAGTACTTC. Amino acid sequence: CSAAIRTVWIDEQYF.

This clonotype was recorded many times. CDR3 nucleotide sequence: TGTGCCAGCAGTTTAGGGGGGCTCAATCAGCCCCAGCATTTT. Amino acid sequence: CASSLGGLNQPQHF. This chain links TRBV28 with TRBJ1-5; perhaps TRBD1 as D (6 bases). V gave up 2 bases and J gave up 3 bases, with 8 bases separating them. Germline V CDR1 and CDR2: MDHEN, SYDVKM. The CDR3 totals 14 residues. Drawing the rest from reference TRBV28 and TRBJ1-5, the complete variable domain is DVKVTQSSRYLVKRTGEKVFLECVQDMDHENMFWYRQDPGLGLRLIYFSYDVKMKEKGDIPEGYSVSREKKERFSLILESASTNQTSMYLCASSLGGLNQPQHFGDGTRLSIL.

This clonotype turned up a few times. This sequence joins TRBV5-1 and TRBJ2-7, with a tentative D call TRBD1 (6 bases). The CDR3 sequence is 14 residues long. CDR1 SGHRS and CDR2 YFSETQ come from the germline V gene. V was pared by 0 bases and J by 2 bases, with 9 bases between. The CDR3 protein is CASSLAPGAYEQYF. CDR3 nucleotide sequence: TGCGCCAGCAGCTTGGCCCCAGGGGCCTACGAGCAGTACTTC.

The chain carries TRBV19 and TRBJ1-5; 10 nucleotides match TRBD1. Looked up from germline, CDR1 is LNHDA and CDR2 is SQIVND (reference sequence). This CDR3 contains 15 residues. V shed 4 bases and J 7 bases; nucleotides not matched to a gene: 7. CDR3 sequence: CASSTRTGGIQPQHF. The CDR3 DNA follows: TGTGCCAGTAGTACCCGGACAGGGGGAATACAGCCCCAGCATTTT.

This clonotype was seen only a few times. This chain's CDR3 is CASREEGGNYGYTF. Here the CDR3 DNA reads TGTGCCAGCAGGGAGGAGGGGGGTAACTATGGCTACACCTTC. The V gene is TRBV28, the J gene TRBJ1-2; D might be TRBD1 (6 bases). This CDR3 comprises 14 residues. Germline CDR1 is MDHEN and CDR2 is SYDVKM. Deletions cut 6 bases from V and 1 base from J, with 12 bases between.